This TCR beta chain was recovered during a study of T cells in Graves' hyperthyroidism and ophthalmopathy. Amplified regions were TCR beta CDR3 sequences from RNA transcripts. Primed by the HTBI set, a first-round RT-PCR was run on the TCR CDR3. One entry per CDR3 protein results from TCRdb running MiXCR on the multiplex PCR reads. The data show roughly 500,000 distinct CDR3 sequences, 35% to 55% seen once. CDR1 and CDR2 (germline): MNHEY, SMNVEV (reference sequence). V was trimmed by 9 bases and J by 7 bases, leaving 19 bases between them. CDR3 length equals 14 residues. J is TRBJ1-5 and V is TRBV27; D possibly corresponds to TRBD1 (5 bases). The specimen was peripheral blood or thyroid tissue (not recorded which). The receptor was isolated from an adult woman with Graves' disease, either hyperthyroidism or ophthalmopathy (not recorded which). The CDR3 DNA is TGTGCCAGTAGCTGGCAGGGTAAAAGCCAGCCCCAGCATTTT. This codes for CASSWQGKSQPQHF.